This TCR beta chain was captured in a study of T cell responses to AZD1222 COVID-19 vaccine. Study-wide results and limits: Vaccine-associated CD4 TCRs ranged over spike, dominating at 160-218 and 743-854. As reported, nearly half of all spike-specific TCRs target variant regions that are unmutated. White British donors predominated, females outnumbered males, and clonal diversity was possibly underestimated.

Concerning this clone: The antigen is undetermined.

Some clones are missing from TCRdb's copy, which holds only in-frame ones; the method was immunoSEQ multiplex PCR. The sample has around 110,000 clones, around 94% seen once. Germline values: CDR1 KGHSH, CDR2 LQKENI. Trimming pared 2 bases from V and 5 bases from J, leaving 15 bases between. The CDR3 runs to 15 residues. Second doses that came at about 4 or about 12 weeks were put together. This clonotype was obtained from an adult who received the AZD1222 COVID-19 vaccine. The chain has TRBV18 and TRBJ1-1; D is possibly TRBD1 (6 bases). The sample in question was peripheral blood, obtained 28 days after the second AZD1222 dose. The CDR3 DNA sequence: TGTGCCAGCTCACCAGCTACAGGGCCAGGGACTGAAGCTTTCTTT. Translation: CASSPATGPGTEAFF.